This T cell receptor (beta chain) was retrieved from a study of OX40 agonist ivuxolimab in advanced cancers. In the study overall: Ivuxolimab was delivered to patients intravenously every 2 weeks at doses spanning 0.01 to 10 mg/kg. Prior anti-PD-1, anti-PD-L1 or anti-CTLA-4 therapy did not bar entry, and approximately 40% had some.

The V gene's germline CDR1 is KGHSH and CDR2 LQKENI. Deletions cut 0 bases from V and 9 bases from J, with 11 bases between. The CDR3 contains 13 residues. The table came from immunoSEQ multiplex PCR; TCRdb's copy has only in-frame clones and leaves some out. This sample has fewer than 85,000 clones, with approximately 91% found just once. Autoimmune disease history or systemic immunosuppression excluded patients. Patients had blood sampled at baseline and again on cycle 4 day 1 and cycle 7 day 1. This material consisted of CD4+ or CD8+ T cells sorted from blood, taken in a trial of the OX40 agonist ivuxolimab. The chain couples TRBV18 to TRBJ1-1; D not resolved. The TCR comes from an adult with an advanced solid tumor such as melanoma, head and neck, liver or kidney cancer. CDR3 protein: CASSPPPGQKAFF. DNA of the CDR3: TGTGCCAGCTCACCACCGCCCGGCCAAAAAGCTTTCTTT.